The 10 T cell receptor beta chains below were found in one sample sequenced in a study of blood T cells in healthy people across ages. Alongside a J-beta primer mix, a sample-barcoded 5' primer served in a second PCR lasting roughly 7 to 11 cycles. MiXCR, applied by TCRdb to the 5' RACE reads, yields one record per CDR3 protein. The sample has about 1.4 million distinct CDR3 sequences, approximately 59% seen once. Material: blood. The receptors come from a man in his late teens or twenties in good health.

This chain links TRBV7-8 with TRBJ2-5; the D is unclear. Per germline, CDR1 SGHVS and CDR2 FQNEAQ. CDR3 length: 14 residues. V lost 5 bases and J lost 11, with 21 bases in between. The CDR3 coding sequence is TGTGCCAGCAGCCCAGTTTTGTCGACTTCGGAGCAGTACTTC. Translation: CASSPVLSTSEQYF. The full variable domain, completed using reference TRBV7-8 and TRBJ2-5, is GAGVSQSPRYKVAKRGQDVALRCDPISGHVSLFWYQQALGQGPEFLTYFQNEAQLDKSGLPSDRFFAERPEGSVSTLKIQRTQQEDSAVYLCASSPVLSTSEQYFGPGTRLLVL.

This clonotype appeared a single time. The chain combines TRBV5-1 with TRBJ2-2; 8 nucleotides match TRBD2. Germline CDR1 reads SGHRS; CDR2 reads YFSETQ. The CDR3 loop spans 15 amino acids. The ends lost 4 bases at V and 4 bases at J; junction bases unmatched: 6. CDR3 loop: CASSTVTSGTGELFF. The CDR3 DNA follows: TGCGCCAGCAGCACGGTAACTAGCGGCACCGGGGAGCTGTTTTTT. Complete variable domain (other parts from reference TRBV5-1 and TRBJ2-2): KAGVTQTPRYLIKTRGQQVTLSCSPISGHRSVSWYQQTPGQGLQFLFEYFSETQRNKGNFPGRFSGRQFSNSRSEMNVSTLELGDSALYLCASSTVTSGTGELFFGEGSRLTVL.

The V and J genes are TRBV20-1 and TRBJ2-7; D is ambiguous. Germline V lookup: CDR1 DFQATT, CDR2 SNEGSKA (reference sequence). Trimming pared 0 bases from V and 4 bases from J, leaving 13 bases between. This CDR3 is 14 amino acids long. The CDR3 DNA follows: TGCAGTGCTAGAGACAACAGAAAGGGATACGAGCAGTACTTC. Translating gives CSARDNRKGYEQYF.

This clonotype came up a few times. This chain connects TRBV27 to TRBJ1-2; D gene ambiguous. From germline, CDR1 is MNHEY and CDR2 SMNVEV (reference sequence). V was cut by 6 bases and J by 2 bases, with 16 bases left in between. This CDR3 contains 15 residues. This CDR3 reads CASRPLGLKNYGYTF. The CDR3 DNA is TGTGCCAGCAGACCTCTCGGACTTAAGAACTATGGCTACACCTTC.

This clonotype was found once. The chain couples TRBV24-1 to TRBJ1-2, with D tentatively TRBD1 (5 bases). CDR3 length: 12 amino acids. Trimming took 4 bases from V and 8 from J, leaving 10 bases between them. The germline V gene encodes CDR1 KGHDR and CDR2 SFDVKD. The CDR3 nucleotides are TGTGCCACCAGTGAGTCAGGGCTCGGCTACACCTTC. Protein sequence: CATSESGLGYTF.

In its sample, this clonotype was seen a few times. This chain links TRBV20-1 with TRBJ1-4, with a tentative D call TRBD1 (6 bases). CDR1 DFQATT and CDR2 SNEGSKA come from the germline V gene (reference sequence). V shed 3 bases and J shed 7 bases, with 9 bases lying between them. CDR3 size: 12 residues. The CDR3 reads CSARGQLEKLFF. The CDR3 region has the DNA TGCAGTGCTAGGGGACAACTTGAAAAACTGTTTTTT.

The CDR3 coding sequence is TGTGCCACCAGCAGAGAAGGGACTAGTGTCGATACGCAGTATTTT. Residues: CATSREGTSVDTQYF. The chain couples TRBV15 to TRBJ2-3; 8 bases align to TRBD2. J lost 6 bases, V lost 0 bases, and 5 bases had no gene match. Per germline, CDR1 LNHNV and CDR2 YYDKDF (reference sequence). The CDR3 covers 15 residues.

The chain has TRBV5-1 and TRBJ1-4; D ambiguous. The CDR3 runs to 17 residues. Germline V lookup: CDR1 SGHRS, CDR2 YFSETQ. Trimming pared 3 bases from V and 3 bases from J, leaving 18 bases between. DNA of the CDR3: TGCGCCAGCAGCTCCCCGGGTCGGGGTGACGCTAATGAAAAACTGTTTTTT. It codes for CASSSPGRGDANEKLFF.

The chain combines TRBV12-3 or TRBV12-4 with TRBJ2-5, with unresolved D. Trimming stripped 3 bases from V and 4 bases from J, with 21 bases between. The CDR3 consists of 17 residues. The CDR3 reads CASSFDRSQDLGETQYF. As DNA, the CDR3 is TGTGCCAGCAGTTTCGATCGAAGTCAGGACCTTGGAGAGACCCAGTACTTC.

The gene calls are TRBV12-3 or TRBV12-4 and TRBJ1-1, with D unresolved. Between the trimmed V and J ends, which lost 5 bases and 6 bases, there was a span of 13 bases. The CDR3 runs 13 residues. This CDR3 reads CASSGRGGSEAFF. CDR3 bases: TGTGCCAGCAGTGGACGGGGAGGGTCTGAAGCTTTCTTT.